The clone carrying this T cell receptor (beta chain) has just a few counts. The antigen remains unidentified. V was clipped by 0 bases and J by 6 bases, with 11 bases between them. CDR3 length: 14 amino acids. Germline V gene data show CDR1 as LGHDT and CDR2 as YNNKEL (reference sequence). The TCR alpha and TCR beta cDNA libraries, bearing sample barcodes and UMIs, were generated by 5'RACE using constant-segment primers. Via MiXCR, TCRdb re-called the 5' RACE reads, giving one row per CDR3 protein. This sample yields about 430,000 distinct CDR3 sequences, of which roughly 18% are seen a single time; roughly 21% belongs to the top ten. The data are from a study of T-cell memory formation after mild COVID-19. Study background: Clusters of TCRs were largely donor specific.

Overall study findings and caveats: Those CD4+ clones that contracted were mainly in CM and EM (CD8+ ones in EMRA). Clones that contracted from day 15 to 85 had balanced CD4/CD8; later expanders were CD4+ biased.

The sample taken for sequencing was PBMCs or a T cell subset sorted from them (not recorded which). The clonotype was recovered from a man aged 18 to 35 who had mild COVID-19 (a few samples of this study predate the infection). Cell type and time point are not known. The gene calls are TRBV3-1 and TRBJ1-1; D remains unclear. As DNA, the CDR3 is TGTGCCAGCAGCCAAGATTGGGCAGGCGCTGAAGCTTTCTTT. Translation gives CASSQDWAGAEAFF.